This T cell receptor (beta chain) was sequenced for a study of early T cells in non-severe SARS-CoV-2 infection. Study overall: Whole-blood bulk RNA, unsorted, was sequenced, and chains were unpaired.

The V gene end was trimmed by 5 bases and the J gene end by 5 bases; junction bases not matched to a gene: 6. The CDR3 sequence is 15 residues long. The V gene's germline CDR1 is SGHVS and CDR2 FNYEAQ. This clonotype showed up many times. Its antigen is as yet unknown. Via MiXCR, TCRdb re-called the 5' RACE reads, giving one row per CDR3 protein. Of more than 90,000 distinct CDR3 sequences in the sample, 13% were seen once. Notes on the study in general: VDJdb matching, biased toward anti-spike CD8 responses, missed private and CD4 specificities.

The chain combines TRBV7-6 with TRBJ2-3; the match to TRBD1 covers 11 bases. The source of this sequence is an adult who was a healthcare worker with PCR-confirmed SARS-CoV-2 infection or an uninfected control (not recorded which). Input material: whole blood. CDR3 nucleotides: TGTGCCAGCAGCCCTAGGACAGGGGGCGTAGATACGCAGTATTTT. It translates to CASSPRTGGVDTQYF.